This entry concerns a single T cell receptor (beta chain). This clonotype was observed many times. The clone's antigen remains unknown. It has no much larger one-base neighbor in the sample; base qualities were not kept. This sample is drawn from a study of T cells in Graves' hyperthyroidism and ophthalmopathy (dated by TCRdb to 2018 to 2020). Looking at the study overall: Peripheral blood was collected at initial diagnosis, before any treatment. To identify distinguishing TCR V-J signatures, a discovery cohort of roughly 100 patients was used, comprising 40 to 45 with Graves' ophthalmopathy and some 57 with stable Graves' hyperthyroidism. An independent validation cohort of under 20 hyperthyroidism patients and 17 patients who later progressed to ophthalmopathy tested prospective prediction of ophthalmopathy. The roughly 100 discovery patients were randomly divided into training and test sets at a 7:3 ratio. The study also compared thyroid tissue and blood T-cell repertoires from several Graves' hyperthyroidism patients. Once sampling was done, hyperthyroidism patients were given methimazole at a starting dose of 30 mg daily, whereas ophthalmopathy patients were given high-dose intravenous methylprednisolone. TCR Vbeta CDR3 sequencing of 130 to 150 peripheral blood samples (over 40 ophthalmopathy, about 74 hyperthyroidism and roughly 17 progressor patients) is reported in the paper.

The TCR beta CDR3 regions were amplified from RNA transcripts. The TCR CDR3 was subjected to a first round of RT-PCR using the HTBI primer set and the Qiagen OneStep RT-PCR kit. Libraries were constructed in a second round of multiplex PCR, after which size selection and purification were performed. Sequencing of the libraries was done on an Illumina HiSeq2000 using paired-end 100 bp reads. In the source study's methods: Raw data were processed with SOAPnuke, discarding reads with adapters, uncalled bases, mean Phred below 15, or no exact constant-primer or identifier match. COPE v1.2.5 was used to merge high-quality paired reads, and clonotypes were defined as unique nucleotide sequences. Clonotypes were aligned to IMGT TRBV, TRBD and TRBJ reference segments using MiTCR v1.1. Analysis was restricted to V-J combinations with a frequency above 0.0001, which covered 99.2% of repertoires. The TCS score was defined as F50 (clonal expansion) divided by E x V (chaos), with BLOSUM62-based TCRdist calculated between CDR3 peptides within each V-J. Welch's t-statistics and random forest reduced fewer than 550 V-J features to under 15, which were used in a naive Bayes classifier (R e1071). TCRdb reprocessed the public reads (quality trimming at Q25 with fastp, clone calling with MiXCR) and kept in-frame beta chains. Entries that share a CDR3 protein sequence are merged under the most common genes and DNA. These V and J calls rely on TCRdb rather than the paper's analysis. The sample data list about 600,000 distinct CDR3 sequences, and roughly 16% of these were observed just once. Jointly, the top ten make up around 3.5% of the sample.

The germline V gene specifies SQVTM as CDR1 and ANQGSEA as CDR2. V is shortened by 0 bases, J by 4 bases, and the region joining them spans 10 bases. Taken from cysteine to phenylalanine, the CDR3 has 14 residues. The read is trimmed to its CDR3 DNA, 42 bases read in frame from base 1. Overall study results and their limits: Sample size was not statistically predetermined, and investigators were not blinded to group allocation. During validation, the model predicted progression to ophthalmopathy a median of approximately 7 months ahead of onset, with 60% to 71% sensitivity and about 75% specificity. Most expanded thyroid clonotypes (frequency above 0.001) were also detected in blood, suggesting blood repertoires may reflect thyroid immune responses. In cross-validation, a model built on a 13 V-J signature told ophthalmopathy apart from stable hyperthyroidism with under 90% sensitivity and approximately 81% specificity, and in testing the same model reached 80%/75%.

Moderately to severely active disease, a Clinical Activity Score of at least 3, a NOSPECS grade of at least 4, and a duration under 3 months were present in ophthalmopathy patients. Exclusion was applied to patients with uncontrolled infections, other autoimmune diseases, pregnancy or lactation. Diagnoses were established on the basis of clinical symptoms, serum thyroxine and TRAb, thyroid ultrasound, and orbital computed tomography. PBMCs were isolated from about 10 ml of fresh peripheral blood by Ficoll-Paque density gradient centrifugation. Total RNA was extracted with Trizol reagent, and quality was checked on an Agilent 2100 Bioanalyzer.

The chain links TRBV29-1 with TRBJ2-1, with TRBD1 tentatively as D gene (6 bases match). Sample: blood. The receptor was derived from a woman aged 40 to 49 with Graves' ophthalmopathy. CDR3 protein: CSVEDFDRYNEQFF. DNA sequence: TGCAGCGTTGAAGACTTCGACAGGTACAATGAGCAGTTCTTC.